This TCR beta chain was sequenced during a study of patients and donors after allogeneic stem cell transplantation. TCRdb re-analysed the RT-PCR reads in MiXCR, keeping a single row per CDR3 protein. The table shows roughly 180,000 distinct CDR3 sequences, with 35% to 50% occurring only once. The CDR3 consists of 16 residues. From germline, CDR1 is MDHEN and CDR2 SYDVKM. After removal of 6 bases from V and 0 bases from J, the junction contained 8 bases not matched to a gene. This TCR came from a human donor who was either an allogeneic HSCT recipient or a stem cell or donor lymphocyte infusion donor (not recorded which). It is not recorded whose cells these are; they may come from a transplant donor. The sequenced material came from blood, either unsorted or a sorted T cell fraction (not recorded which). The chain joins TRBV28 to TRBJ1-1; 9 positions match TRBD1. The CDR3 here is CASSPPGQGVNTEAFF. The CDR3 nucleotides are TGTGCCAGCAGCCCACCGGGACAGGGTGTGAACACTGAAGCTTTCTTT. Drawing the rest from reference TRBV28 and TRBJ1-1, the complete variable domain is DVKVTQSSRYLVKRTGEKVFLECVQDMDHENMFWYRQDPGLGLRLIYFSYDVKMKEKGDIPEGYSVSREKKERFSLILESASTNQTSMYLCASSPPGQGVNTEAFFGQGTRLTVV.